Below, 29 T cell receptor beta chains from the same sample are listed, as sequenced in a study of shared clonotypes between healthy human individuals. Terminally differentiated effector memory CD45RA+ cells were excluded from the naive CD8 cells, which were CD45RO-negative and positively selected for CCR7. Only in-frame clones appear in the TCRdb table, and some are missing; sequencing was by immunoSEQ multiplex PCR. The data show under 2,000,000 clones, over 85% seen once. Specimen: naive CD8+ T cells sorted from blood. The receptors stem from a man aged 18 to 35 in good health.

This chain links TRBV4-1 with TRBJ1-3, with TRBD1 matching 7 bases. Germline values: CDR1 MGHRA, CDR2 YSYEKL. Trimming at V came to 5 bases and at J to 2 bases, leaving 6 bases not matched to a gene. This CDR3 contains 15 residues. CDR3 nucleotides: TGCGCCAGCAGCGCGACAGGGTCGGCTGGAAACACCATATATTTT. Protein sequence: CASSATGSAGNTIYF.

The chain employs TRBV30 and TRBJ1-5; the D is unclear. This CDR3 is 14 amino acids long. Trimming removed 5 bases at V and 4 bases at J, with 15 bases between. Germline V gene sequence: CDR1 GTSNPN, CDR2 SVGIG (reference sequence). The CDR3 reads CAWGSEDLNQPQHF. The CDR3 DNA sequence: TGTGCCTGGGGGTCGGAAGACTTAAATCAGCCCCAGCATTTT.

The V gene is TRBV7-9, the J gene TRBJ2-1; 7 nucleotides line up with TRBD1. The CDR3 contains 15 residues. Germline CDR1 reads SEHNR; CDR2 reads FQNEAQ (reference sequence). Trimming cost V 2 bases and J 5 bases; bases outside gene matches: 6. CDR3 bases: TGTGCCAGCAGCTTACGACAGGGTAGCCACAATGAGCAGTTCTTC. As protein: CASSLRQGSHNEQFF.

This chain links TRBV29-1 with TRBJ1-1; no definite D call. V was shortened by 5 bases and J by 0 bases, with 1 base between the two germline ends. The CDR3 sequence is 10 residues long. The germline gives CDR1 SQVTM, CDR2 ANQGSEA. CDR3 in DNA: TGCAGCGTTTTGAACACTGAAGCTTTCTTT. It codes for CSVLNTEAFF. Combining the CDR3 with reference TRBV29-1 and TRBJ1-1 gives the whole variable domain SAVISQKPSRDICQRGTSLTIQCQVDSQVTMMFWYRQQPGQSLTLIATANQGSEATYESGFVIDKFPISRPNLTFSTLTVSNMSPEDSSIYLCSVLNTEAFFGQGTRLTVV.

The gene calls are TRBV2 and TRBJ1-4, with D unclear. The CDR3 totals 14 residues. Germline V lookup: CDR1 SNHLY, CDR2 FYNNEI. The ends were cut back, 1 base at V and 6 bases at J, with 9 bases in the middle. CDR3 sequence: CASSEDLWDEKLFF. The CDR3 DNA follows: TGTGCCAGCAGTGAAGACCTCTGGGATGAAAAACTGTTTTTT.

This sequence joins TRBV5-6 and TRBJ2-7; 7 bases are a match to TRBD2. Germline V lookup: CDR1 SGHDT, CDR2 YYEEEE. This CDR3 has 12 amino acids. V lost 4 bases and J lost 7; bases outside the gene matches: 5. CDR3 DNA sequence: TGTGCCAGCAGCAGGACTAGTGAGGAGCAGTACTTC. Protein product: CASSRTSEEQYF.

The chain joins TRBV6-1 to TRBJ2-7; 8 nucleotides align to TRBD1. The germline V gene has CDR1 MNHNS and CDR2 SASEGT. Germline trimming cut 7 bases from V and 3 bases from J; bases unmatched to any gene: 5. The CDR3 runs to 13 residues. CDR3: CASTLDRGYEQYF. DNA for the CDR3: TGTGCCAGCACCTTAGACAGGGGCTACGAGCAGTACTTC.

This clone has a handful of counts. At the DNA level, this CDR3 is encoded by other sequences in the same sample as well. The rearrangement joins TRBV5-4 to TRBJ2-1, with 8 bases identical to TRBD1. The CDR3 extends over 12 amino acids. Germline lookup yields CDR1 SGHNT and CDR2 YYREEE (reference sequence). Losses at the gene ends were 3 bases for V and 9 bases for J; bases not matched to a gene: 2. CDR3 DNA sequence: TGTGCCAGCAGCTGGGGACAGGCTGAGCAGTTCTTC. Residues: CASSWGQAEQFF.

This rearrangement joins TRBV4-3 to TRBJ1-5, with D perhaps TRBD1 (5 bases). V was shortened by 1 base and J by 7 bases, with 17 bases between the two germline ends. The germline CDR1 and CDR2 sequences are LGHNA and YSLEER. The CDR3 contains 16 residues. CDR3 DNA sequence: TGCGCCAGCAGCCAAGGGTGGGGACCGCAATACCAGCCCCAGCATTTT. It yields the protein CASSQGWGPQYQPQHF.

V usage is TRBV7-2 and J usage is TRBJ2-7; a weak D match, TRBD1 (5 bases). The V gene's germline CDR1 is SGHTA and CDR2 FQGNSA. Trimming removed 5 bases from V and 0 bases from J, with 14 bases in between. The CDR3 loop spans 15 amino acids. The CDR3 loop reads CASSPLGGHSYEQYF. For the CDR3, the DNA is TGTGCCAGCAGCCCCCTGGGCGGACACTCCTACGAGCAGTACTTC.

The rearrangement joins TRBV10-3 to TRBJ2-7, with D hard to call. From germline, CDR1 is ENHRY and CDR2 SYGVKD. With 0 bases removed from V and 5 bases from J, the gap between germline ends came to 2 bases. The CDR3 totals 11 residues. The CDR3 nucleotides are TGTGCCATCAGTGAGTCGAACGAGCAGTACTTC. This gives the protein CAISESNEQYF.

On this clone itself: The sample has other DNA sequences that encode this CDR3 too. The chain is built from TRBV30 and TRBJ2-7; 7 bases line up with TRBD1. Trimming cost V 5 bases and J 0 bases; bases outside gene matches: 1. The CDR3 is 12 residues long. From germline, CDR1 is GTSNPN and CDR2 SVGIG (reference sequence). The DNA of the CDR3 is TGTGCCTGGCGGGACAGCTCCTACGAGCAGTACTTC. As protein: CAWRDSSYEQYF.

V usage is TRBV30 and J usage is TRBJ2-5; D might be TRBD2 (5 bases). The CDR3 runs to 17 residues. Germline CDR1 is GTSNPN and CDR2 is SVGIG (reference sequence). The germline V and J ends were trimmed by 0 bases and 1 base, with 18 bases remaining between them. CDR3 loop: CAWSVGGPRGTQETQYF. The CDR3 DNA is TGTGCCTGGAGTGTCGGCGGGCCCCGGGGAACCCAAGAGACCCAGTACTTC.

V gene TRBV6-5 combines with J gene TRBJ2-7, with a possible D match to TRBD2 (5 bases). The CDR3 is made up of 14 amino acids. CDR1 MNHEY and CDR2 SVGAGI come from the germline V gene. Trimming cost V 4 bases and J 5 bases, with 15 bases left between them. This CDR3 is CASSFSEGAHEQYF. The CDR3 coding sequence is TGTGCCAGCAGTTTTTCAGAGGGAGCCCACGAGCAGTACTTC.

The gene calls are TRBV7-9 and TRBJ2-3; 8 bases match TRBD2. Germline CDR1 is SEHNR and CDR2 is FQNEAQ (reference sequence). CDR3 length equals 16 residues. J was trimmed by 2 bases and V by 5 bases; bases with no gene match: 9. The CDR3 DNA follows: TGTGCCAGCAGCCCCCCCCTAGCGGGTGACACAGATACGCAGTATTTT. This encodes CASSPPLAGDTDTQYF. Together with reference TRBV7-9 and TRBJ2-3, the CDR3 gives the full variable domain: DTGVSQNPRHKITKRGQNVTFRCDPISEHNRLYWYRQTLGQGPEFLTYFQNEAQLEKSRLLSDRFSAERPKGSFSTLEIQRTEQGDSAMYLCASSPPLAGDTDTQYFGPGTRLTVL.

The J gene is TRBJ2-2, the V gene TRBV1; TRBD2, the table's D call, was not compared with the DNA. TRBV1 is described as a pseudogene. CDR3 length equals 19 residues. The CDR3 here is CTSSQEASGRASDTGELFF. The CDR3 region has the DNA TGCACCAGCAGCCAAGAGGCCAGCGGGAGGGCCTCGGACACCGGGGAGCTGTTTTTT.

The chain links TRBV27 to TRBJ1-4; TRBD1 might be the D (5 bases). Germline CDR1 MNHEY, CDR2 SMNVEV (reference sequence). Trimming took 11 bases from V and 8 from J, leaving 18 bases between them. The CDR3 has 13 amino acids. CDR3 coding DNA: TGTGCCTGCCCGGGGCAGGGTGGCGAAAAACTGTTTTTT. It encodes CACPGQGGEKLFF.

This rearrangement joins TRBV29-1 to TRBJ2-7, with D uncertain. V was pared by 4 bases and J by 2 bases, with 12 bases between. Germline CDR1 is SQVTM and CDR2 is ANQGSEA. There are 13 residues in the CDR3. Here the CDR3 reads CSVVYDPAYEQYF. In DNA form, the CDR3 reads TGCAGCGTTGTGTACGACCCTGCCTACGAGCAGTACTTC.

This chain links TRBV28 with TRBJ2-1, with a tentative D call TRBD2 (5 bases). Germline CDR1 MDHEN, CDR2 SYDVKM. This CDR3 region has 15 residues. Trimming left V 7 bases short and J 8 bases short, with 21 bases between. The CDR3 nucleotides read TGTGCCAGCAAACAAATAGACTATTTAAATGATGAGCAGTTCTTC. This sequence encodes CASKQIDYLNDEQFF.

In the case of this clone: Other DNA sequences in this specimen translate into the identical CDR3. The V gene is TRBV6-1, the J gene TRBJ2-1; D gene uncertain. This CDR3 has 10 residues. Germline V gene data show CDR1 as MNHNS and CDR2 as SASEGT. Deletions cut 6 bases from V and 5 bases from J, with 2 bases between. The CDR3 DNA is TGTGCCAGCAGAGACAATGAGCAGTTCTTC. It is translated as CASRDNEQFF.

The chain couples TRBV28 to TRBJ2-7, with 10 positions matching TRBD1. Germline CDR1 reads MDHEN; CDR2 reads SYDVKM. The J segment lost 7 bases and the V segment lost 0 bases, leaving 3 bases of the junction unmatched. The CDR3 runs 14 residues. DNA for the CDR3: TGTGCCAGCAGTTTATGGACAGGGGGCTATGAGCAGTACTTC. It codes for CASSLWTGGYEQYF.

In regard to this clone: Distinct nucleotide sequences in the sample also encode this CDR3. The J gene is TRBJ2-1, the V gene TRBV4-1; D is perhaps TRBD2 (5 bases). V dropped 0 bases and J dropped 8 bases, with 8 bases sitting between them. Germline assignment: CDR1 MGHRA and CDR2 YSYEKL. The CDR3 has 13 residues. The CDR3 loop reads CASSQEAGDEQFF. The CDR3 DNA reads as TGCGCCAGCAGCCAAGAGGCCGGGGATGAGCAGTTCTTC.

This clone has more than one count but fewer than ten. V and J are TRBV5-4 and TRBJ1-1; weak D call: TRBD1 (5 bases). The CDR3 loop spans 14 amino acids. V was clipped by 4 bases and J by 0 bases, with 10 bases between them. CDR1 is SGHNT, CDR2 YYREEE, per germline (reference sequence). CDR3 sequence: CASSGGTVNTEAFF. CDR3 coding DNA: TGTGCCAGCAGCGGGGGTACAGTGAACACTGAAGCTTTCTTT.

The count of this clone is one. This chain links TRBV4-1 with TRBJ1-2; the D gene is possibly TRBD1 (5 bases). The CDR3 has 17 residues. V was trimmed by 0 bases and J by 8 bases, leaving 22 bases between them. The germline CDR1 and CDR2 sequences are MGHRA and YSYEKL. CDR3 nucleotides: TGCGCCAGCAGCCAAGAAGGAGGCCTTTCGTGGCAGGGAGGCTACACCTTC. This translates into CASSQEGGLSWQGGYTF.

This clone appeared a single time. The same CDR3 also results from other DNA sequences found in this sample. The CDR3: CASSQVPGETQYF. The CDR3 DNA follows: TGCGCCAGCAGCCAAGTACCGGGGGAGACCCAGTACTTC. This chain connects TRBV4-1 to TRBJ2-5; D might be TRBD2 (5 bases). CDR1 is MGHRA, CDR2 YSYEKL, per germline. CDR3 length: 13 residues. The V gene lost 1 base and the J gene lost 5 bases, with 8 bases spanning the gap.

The J gene is TRBJ2-5, the V gene TRBV27; the D gene is possibly TRBD2 (7 bases). From germline, CDR1 is MNHEY and CDR2 SMNVEV (reference sequence). The CDR3 spans 16 residues. Trimming cost V 5 bases and J 3 bases, with 19 bases left between them. CDR3 coding DNA: TGTGCCAGCAGTGTAGGGGGGGGCGAGGGCGAAGAGACCCAGTACTTC. Amino acids: CASSVGGGEGEETQYF.

As for this clone: The sample contains more than one DNA sequence encoding this CDR3. The V and J genes are TRBV7-6 and TRBJ2-7, with 11 nucleotides matching TRBD2. V lost 5 bases to trimming and J lost 6 bases; unmatched junction nucleotides: 9. This CDR3 has 15 amino acids. The germline gives CDR1 SGHVS, CDR2 FNYEAQ. Here the CDR3 reads CASSQLAGGSSEQYF. The DNA for the CDR3 is TGTGCCAGCAGCCAGCTAGCGGGAGGTAGCAGCGAGCAGTACTTC.

The chain has TRBV19 and TRBJ1-1; tentatively, D is TRBD1 (6 bases). In germline, CDR1 is LNHDA, CDR2 SQIVND (reference sequence). V lost 5 bases and J lost 4, with 17 bases in between. CDR3 length: 15 amino acids. The CDR3 here is CASSPRGLQGTEAFF. In DNA form, the CDR3 reads TGTGCCAGTAGTCCCAGGGGACTTCAGGGCACTGAAGCTTTCTTT.

This clone was seen more than once but under ten times. The identical CDR3 is also encoded by other nucleotide sequences in the sample. The chain links TRBV6-5 to TRBJ1-2; D uncertain. This CDR3 contains 13 residues. Germline lookup yields CDR1 MNHEY and CDR2 SVGAGI. Trimming took off 0 bases at V and 3 bases at J, with 5 bases between the two ends. The CDR3 here is CASSYSADYGYTF. The CDR3 DNA reads as TGTGCCAGCAGTTACTCGGCTGACTATGGCTACACCTTC.